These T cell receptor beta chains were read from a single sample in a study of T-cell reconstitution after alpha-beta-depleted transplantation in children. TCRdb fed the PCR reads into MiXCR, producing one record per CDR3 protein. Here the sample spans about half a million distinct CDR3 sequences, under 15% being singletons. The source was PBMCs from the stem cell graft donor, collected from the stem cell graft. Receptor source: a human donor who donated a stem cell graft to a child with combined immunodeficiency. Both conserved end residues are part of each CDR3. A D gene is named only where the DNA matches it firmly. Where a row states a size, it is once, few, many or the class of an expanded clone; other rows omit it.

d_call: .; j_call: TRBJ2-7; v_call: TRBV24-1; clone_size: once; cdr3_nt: TGTGCCACCAGTGGTGAGGGGGGACCCTACGAGCAGTACTTC; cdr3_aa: CATSGEGGPYEQYF
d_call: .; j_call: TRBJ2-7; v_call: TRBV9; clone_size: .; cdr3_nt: TGTGCCAGCAGCGTAGGTCCGAGGGAAATAGGCAACGAGCAGTACTTC; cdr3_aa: CASSVGPREIGNEQYF
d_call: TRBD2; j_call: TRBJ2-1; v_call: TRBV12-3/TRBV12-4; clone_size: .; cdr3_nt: TGTGCCAGCAGTAATCTGCGGGGGGCGTCCAAAAGCTCCTACAATGAGCAGTTCTTC; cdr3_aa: CASSNLRGASKSSYNEQFF
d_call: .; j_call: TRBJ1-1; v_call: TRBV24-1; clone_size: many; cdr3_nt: TGTGCCACCGGCGACATAGAGGGCACTGAAGCTTTCTTT; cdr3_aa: CATGDIEGTEAFF
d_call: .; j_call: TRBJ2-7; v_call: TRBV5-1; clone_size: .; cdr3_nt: TGCGCCAGCAGCTTGGGGTTTCCGGACTACAACTACGAGCAGTACTTC; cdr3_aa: CASSLGFPDYNYEQYF
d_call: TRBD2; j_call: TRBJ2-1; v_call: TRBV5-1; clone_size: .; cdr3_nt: TGCGCCAGCAGCTTGGCGGGGGGTCCCCCCTACAATGAGCAGTTCTTC; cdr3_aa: CASSLAGGPPYNEQFF
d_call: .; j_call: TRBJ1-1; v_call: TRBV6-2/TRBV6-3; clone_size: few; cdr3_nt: TGTGCCAGCAACCAGAGTTTCGGGACGAAGAACACTGAAGCTTTCTTT; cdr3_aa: CASNQSFGTKNTEAFF
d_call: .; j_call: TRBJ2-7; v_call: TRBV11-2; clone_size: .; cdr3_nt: TGTGCCAGCAGCTTAGAGTCAGGGGACCACTACGAGCAGTACTTC; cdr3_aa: CASSLESGDHYEQYF
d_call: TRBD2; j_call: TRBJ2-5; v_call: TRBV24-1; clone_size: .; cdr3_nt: TGTGCCACCAGTGACCACGCGGGCGGGGGGCGAGAGACCCAGTACTTC; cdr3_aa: CATSDHAGGGRETQYF
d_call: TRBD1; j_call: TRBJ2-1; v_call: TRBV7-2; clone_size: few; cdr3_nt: TGTGCCAGCAGACTGTCAGGGGGCTCCTACAATGAGCAGTTCTTC; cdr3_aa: CASRLSGGSYNEQFF
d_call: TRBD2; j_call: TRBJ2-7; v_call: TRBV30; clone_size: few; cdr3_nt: TGTGCCTGGAGTGTACTCGTGGCTAGCGGGACGAGAGCGGACGAGCAGTACTTC; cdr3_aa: CAWSVLVASGTRADEQYF
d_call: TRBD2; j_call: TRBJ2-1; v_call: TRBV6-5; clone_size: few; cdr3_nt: TGTGCCAGCACCCCGCTAGCGGACCACAATGAGCAGTTCTTC; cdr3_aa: CASTPLADHNEQFF